This TCR beta chain was profiled in a study of blood T cell repertoires in COVID-19. Overall study context: The United States, Italy and Spain provided the acute and convalescent COVID-19 samples. T cells, B-cell-depleted T cells, or PBMCs supplied cDNA or gDNA.

Participant age was roughly 18 to 90 years, and participants resided in fewer than 30 US areas. Recovered participants had two consecutive negative NP/OP PCR tests, healthcare professional clearance, or symptom resolution. Data came from immunoSEQ multiplex PCR; TCRdb stores just in-frame clones and leaves some out. The sample holds around 300,000 clones; approximately 88% are singletons and the top ten take around 5%. Losses at the gene ends were 4 bases for V and 2 bases for J; bases not matched to a gene: 4. Germline values: CDR1 ENHRY, CDR2 SYGVKD. The CDR3 consists of 15 residues. V and J are TRBV10-3 and TRBJ2-1; 8 positions agree with TRBD2. The TCR was taken from a man aged 25-45 years who had recovered from COVID-19. Sequencing input: PBMCs or T cells enriched from blood (not recorded which). The CDR3 nucleotides are TGTGCCATCAGTGGCGCCGGGGGGGCCTACAATGAGCAGTTCTTC. It encodes CAISGAGGAYNEQFF.